These 24 T cell receptor beta chains came from one sample sequenced in a study of cytomegalovirus exposure and HLA in healthy donors. The PCR employed 60 Vbeta primers together with 13 Jbeta primers. This table comes from immunoSEQ multiplex PCR, and its TCRdb copy is limited to in-frame clones, with some not included. The sample includes 150,000 or so clones, approximately 84% of them seen just once. Sequencing used PBMCs. The receptors come from a woman in her 40s in good health and CMV-seropositive.

The gene calls are TRBV5-1 and TRBJ1-1; D possibly corresponds to TRBD1 (6 bases). This CDR3 contains 15 residues. Per germline, CDR1 SGHRS and CDR2 YFSETQ. The ends were cut back, 0 bases at V and 10 bases at J, with 19 bases in the middle. CDR3 DNA sequence: TGCGCCAGCAGCTTGGTTCCAGGGGCGGAGAATTCAGCTTTCTTT. It encodes CASSLVPGAENSAFF.

This chain connects TRBV7-2 to TRBJ1-2; possible D gene TRBD1, 6 bases. V was shortened by 1 base and J by 8 bases, with 17 bases between the two germline ends. This CDR3 is built from 15 residues. The germline gives CDR1 SGHTA, CDR2 FQGNSA. CDR3 sequence reads: CASSLVGGGGRGYTF. CDR3 nucleotides: TGTGCCAGCAGCTTAGTGGGGGGCGGGGGCCGCGGCTACACCTTC.

This sequence joins TRBV28 and TRBJ1-3; maybe TRBD1 (5 bases). Germline CDR1 reads MDHEN; CDR2 reads SYDVKM. This CDR3 has 19 residues. V shed 3 bases and J shed 4 bases, with 25 bases lying between them. The CDR3 sequence: CASSFEQGGVIWSGNTIYF. Written as DNA, the CDR3 is TGTGCCAGCAGTTTTGAGCAGGGAGGTGTAATTTGGTCCGGAAACACCATATATTTT.

The chain joins TRBV7-7 to TRBJ2-5; 9 bases agree with TRBD2. The CDR3 covers 16 residues. J lost 4 bases, V lost 2 bases, and 8 bases had no gene match. Germline lookup yields CDR1 SSHAT and CDR2 FNYEAQ (reference sequence). This CDR3 reads CASSLSRAGGLETQYF. The DNA of the CDR3 is TGTGCCAGCAGCTTAAGTCGGGCGGGGGGGCTAGAGACCCAGTACTTC. Looking up the rest from reference TRBV7-7 and TRBJ2-5 gives the full variable domain: GAGVSQSPRYKVTKRGQDVTLRCDPISSHATLYWYQQALGQGPEFLTYFNYEAQPDKSGLPSDRFSAERPEGSISTLTIQRTEQRDSAMYRCASSLSRAGGLETQYFGPGTRLLVL.

The genes are TRBV11-2 and TRBJ2-1; 7 bases are a match to TRBD2. The CDR3 runs to 16 residues. V lost 3 bases to trimming and J lost 8 bases; unmatched junction nucleotides: 13. CDR1 is SGHAT and CDR2 is FQNNGV in the germline V gene. CDR3 nucleotide sequence: TGTGCCAGCAGCTTCCAGCGGGGCCCACCGCAGGATGAGCAGTTCTTC. Translating gives CASSFQRGPPQDEQFF. Filled out from reference TRBV11-2 and TRBJ2-1, the complete variable domain reads EAGVAQSPRYKIIEKRQSVAFWCNPISGHATLYWYQQILGQGPKLLIQFQNNGVVDDSQLPKDRFSAERLKGVDSTLKIQPAKLEDSAVYLCASSFQRGPPQDEQFFGPGTRLTVL.

V and J are TRBV29-1 and TRBJ2-1; TRBD1 might be the D (6 bases). V dropped 7 bases and J dropped 4 bases, with 8 bases sitting between them. This CDR3 is 11 amino acids long. Looked up from germline, CDR1 is SQVTM and CDR2 is ANQGSEA. The CDR3 DNA reads TGCAGCGACAGGGTTTACAATGAGCAGTTCTTC. It specifies CSDRVYNEQFF.

A single count supports this clone. V usage is TRBV7-9 and J usage is TRBJ2-3; TRBD2 might be the D (7 bases). Trimming took off 3 bases at V and 6 bases at J, with 10 bases between the two ends. This CDR3 has 13 residues. Germline loops: CDR1 SEHNR, CDR2 FQNEAQ (reference sequence). This chain's CDR3 is CASSFGGLDTQYF. CDR3 nucleotides: TGTGCCAGCAGCTTCGGGGGGCTCGATACGCAGTATTTT.

The V call is TRBV15, the J call TRBJ2-1; 11 bases map to TRBD2. The CDR3 has 17 amino acids. The germline V gene encodes CDR1 LNHNV and CDR2 YYDKDF (reference sequence). V trimming: 0 bases; J trimming: 4 bases; junction bases outside the gene matches: 5. The CDR3 loop reads CATSRDLGTSGYNEQFF. The CDR3, as DNA: TGTGCCACCAGCAGAGATCTGGGGACTAGCGGTTACAATGAGCAGTTCTTC.

CDR3 protein: CASSAHPSVTEAFF. In nucleotides, the CDR3 is TGCGCCAGTTCGGCCCATCCCAGCGTAACTGAAGCTTTCTTT. This chain uses TRBV5-1 with TRBJ1-1; no clear D gene. The CDR3 is 14 amino acids. V lost 8 bases and J 5 bases, leaving 19 bases between the germline ends. Germline-derived CDR1 and CDR2 are SGHRS and YFSETQ. Variable domain in full (rest from reference TRBV5-1 and TRBJ1-1): KAGVTQTPRYLIKTRGQQVTLSCSPISGHRSVSWYQQTPGQGLQFLFEYFSETQRNKGNFPGRFSGRQFSNSRSEMNVSTLELGDSALYLCASSAHPSVTEAFFGQGTRLTVV.

The rearrangement uses TRBV19 and TRBJ1-5; tentative D call: TRBD1 (6 bases). Per germline, CDR1 LNHDA and CDR2 SQIVND (reference sequence). V lost 4 bases to trimming and J lost 2 bases, with 9 bases between them. The CDR3 has 14 amino acids. CDR3 sequence (DNA): TGTGCCAGTAGTAAGGACAGCGGCAATCAGCCCCAGCATTTT. Translated, it gives CASSKDSGNQPQHF. The variable domain in full, completed from reference TRBV19 and TRBJ1-5, reads DGGITQSPKYLFRKEGQNVTLSCEQNLNHDAMYWYRQDPGQGLRLIYYSQIVNDFQKGDIAEGYSVSREKKESFPLTVTSAQKNPTAFYLCASSKDSGNQPQHFGDGTRLSIL.

Concerning this clone: An end of the junction does not agree with germline; a read error may underlie this. V usage is TRBV30 and J usage is TRBJ2-6; D might be TRBD1 (7 bases). Germline lookup yields CDR1 GTSNPN and CDR2 SVGIG (reference sequence). This CDR3 comprises 19 residues. DNA of the CDR3: TGTGCCTGGAGTGAATTCCAGGGGGACTTTCTTTCCGGGGCCAACGGCCTGACTTTC. Translated, it gives CAWSEFQGDFLSGANGLTF.

V and J are TRBV9 and TRBJ1-2, with 7 bases lining up with TRBD1. Germline trimming cut 7 bases from V and 4 bases from J; bases unmatched to any gene: 4. The CDR3 is made up of 12 amino acids. Germline CDR1 is SGDLS and CDR2 is YYNGEE. CDR3 amino acids: CASRQGVYGYTF. The CDR3 nucleotides read TGTGCCAGCCGACAGGGAGTCTATGGCTACACCTTC.

This clone has only a few counts. This chain links TRBV25-1 with TRBJ2-1; 8 bases match TRBD1. J was trimmed by 3 bases and V by 10 bases; bases with no gene match: 5. Germline CDR1 and CDR2: MGHDK and SYGVNS. The CDR3 consists of 13 residues. The CDR3 reads CATSGTGYNEQFF. The CDR3 nucleotides read TGTGCCACTTCCGGGACAGGCTACAATGAGCAGTTCTTC.

The chain combines TRBV6-5 with TRBJ1-2; 8 bases agree with TRBD1. CDR3 length equals 15 residues. Trimming removed 5 bases from V and 8 bases from J; junction bases left unmatched: 13. Germline lookup yields CDR1 MNHEY and CDR2 SVGAGI. The CDR3 coding sequence is TGTGCCAGCAGTCAATCTCCCGGGACAGGCTACGGCTACACCTTC. Protein product: CASSQSPGTGYGYTF.

A few counts support this clone. Germline and junction disagree at one end, which may indicate a read error. The chain joins TRBV28 to TRBJ2-6, with TRBD1 as a possible D gene (6 bases). This CDR3 is built from 15 residues. CDR1 and CDR2 (germline): MDHEN, SYDVKM. CDR3 loop: CASGQDRAGANGLTF. As DNA, the CDR3 is TGTGCCAGCGGCCAGGACAGAGCAGGGGCCAACGGCCTGACTTTC.

This clone was found a few times. DNA of the CDR3: TGTGCCAGCAGCGTCGACCCGGAGACGACCGGGGAGCTGTTTTTT. The encoded protein is CASSVDPETTGELFF. The J gene is TRBJ2-2, the V gene TRBV9; no firm D call. This CDR3 is 15 amino acids long. V lost 2 bases and J lost 5, with 13 bases in between. Looked up from germline, CDR1 is SGDLS and CDR2 is YYNGEE.

The V gene is TRBV7-2, the J gene TRBJ2-5, with TRBD2 matching 12 bases. This CDR3 comprises 16 residues. V shed 4 bases, J shed 2 bases, and the junction held 5 bases outside the gene matches. Germline V gives CDR1 SGHTA, CDR2 FQGNSA. This CDR3 is CASSYPGLAGQETQYF. CDR3 nucleotides: TGTGCCAGCAGCTACCCTGGACTAGCGGGACAAGAGACCCAGTACTTC.

This clone occurred many times. The gene calls are TRBV10-3 and TRBJ1-1, with 7 bases fitting TRBD1. The CDR3 length is 15 residues. V shed 8 bases and J 3 bases; nucleotides not matched to a gene: 12. CDR1 and CDR2 from the germline V gene are ENHRY and SYGVKD. CDR3 loop: CAIAPGGKRDTEAFF. DNA for the CDR3: TGTGCCATCGCGCCAGGGGGGAAAAGGGACACTGAAGCTTTCTTT.

The rearrangement links TRBV6-1 to TRBJ2-2, with D perhaps TRBD2 (5 bases). Germline CDR1 and CDR2: MNHNS and SASEGT. The CDR3 spans 18 residues. The V end lost 0 bases, the J end lost 5 bases, and 19 bases lay between the germline ends. CDR3 bases: TGTGCCAGCAGTGAAGCGCTAGAGGGCCGGATAAAGACCGGGGAGCTGTTTTTT. Translated, it gives CASSEALEGRIKTGELFF.

This clone has just one count. The CDR3, as DNA: TGTGCCAGCAGCTTAGGTTCGCGAGGGCCCGGGGAGCTGTTTTTT. Its translation is CASSLGSRGPGELFF. V usage is TRBV11-2 and J usage is TRBJ2-2; possible D gene TRBD2, 5 bases. Germline V gene data show CDR1 as SGHAT and CDR2 as FQNNGV. V lost 1 base, J lost 6 bases, and 12 bases lay in between. The CDR3 totals 15 residues.

The chain joins TRBV5-5 to TRBJ1-3; D is undetermined. The CDR3 is 19 amino acids. Germline values: CDR1 SGHKS, CDR2 YYEKEE (reference sequence). V dropped 1 base and J dropped 0 bases, with 20 bases sitting between them. CDR3 DNA: TGTGCCAGCAGCTTGCGCGGGAATAGCTACTCTAGCTCTGGAAACACCATATATTTT. Protein product: CASSLRGNSYSSSGNTIYF.

The V gene is TRBV4-1, the J gene TRBJ2-1, with 8 bases fitting TRBD2. The junction had 14 bases not matched to a gene; V was cut back by 5 bases and J by 8 bases. Germline CDR1 and CDR2: MGHRA and YSYEKL. The CDR3 has 16 amino acids. The DNA of the CDR3 is TGCGCCAGCAGCTATCTCGGGGCTAGCGGGTTTTATGAGCAGTTCTTC. Its protein is CASSYLGASGFYEQFF.

This clone was seen a handful of times. The chain employs TRBV6-5 and TRBJ1-1; D is unresolved. The germline gives CDR1 MNHEY, CDR2 SVGAGI. This CDR3 region has 11 residues. V lost 5 bases and J 9 bases, leaving 10 bases between the germline ends. The CDR3 here is CASSEGGKAFF. The CDR3 bases are TGTGCCAGCAGTGAGGGAGGTAAAGCTTTCTTT.

The chain joins TRBV6-5 to TRBJ2-7; weak D call: TRBD2 (6 bases). V dropped 2 bases and J dropped 7 bases, with 21 bases sitting between them. The length of the CDR3 is 16 residues. Germline V lookup: CDR1 MNHEY, CDR2 SVGAGI. CDR3 amino acids: CASSYGGIGDIREQYF. For the CDR3, the DNA is TGTGCCAGCAGTTACGGGGGGATTGGGGATATACGTGAGCAGTACTTC.